This T cell receptor (beta chain) was identified in a study of regulatory T cells in long-lasting Graves disease. HTBI primers from iRepertoire and Arm-PCR of CDR3 regions yielded the TCR beta libraries. TCRdb redid the calling of the multiplex PCR reads with MiXCR, one entry per CDR3 protein. Of about 530,000 distinct CDR3 sequences listed, roughly a sixth are singletons. This clonotype has a count of ten or more. The time point denotes: newly diagnosed GD, antithyroid drugs for less than 3 months. The TCR library used RNA extracted from PBMCs. V shed 0 bases and J shed 5 bases, with 8 bases lying between them. The CDR3 is 13 residues long. Germline V gene lookup returns CDR1 SGHRS and CDR2 YFSETQ. The sample was also linked to a second study, of T cells in Graves' hyperthyroidism and ophthalmopathy.

This material consisted of peripheral blood mononuclear cells (PBMCs), taken at new diagnosis, from a patient treated with antithyroid drugs. The chain uses TRBV5-1 and TRBJ2-5; no firm D call. This TCR was recovered from a woman aged 35 to 60 with Graves disease. The DNA of the CDR3 is TGCGCCAGCAGCTTGGTCGCTTGGGAGACCCAGTACTTC. Encoded protein: CASSLVAWETQYF.